The 27 T cell receptor beta chains presented below share a single source sample, sequenced in a study of CD8+ T cells in alopecia areata. The sequencing template was cDNA reverse transcribed from extracted RNA. Assay: immunoSEQ multiplex PCR; the TCRdb copy retains only in-frame clones and omits some. The table records over 150,000 clones, around three fifths of them present only once. Documented treatment: oral pan-JAK inhibitor, 5-10 mg twice daily. The sequenced sample was CD4+ T cells sorted from blood, obtained at week 24, from a patient treated with tofacitinib. All receptors derive from a human donor with alopecia areata.

DNA for the CDR3: TGTGCCACCAGCAGAGAAATGGGCGGGGAGCAGTTCTTC. It encodes CATSREMGGEQFF. The rearrangement joins TRBV15 to TRBJ2-1, with a possible D match to TRBD2 (5 bases). There are 13 residues in the CDR3. V lost 0 bases and J 10 bases, leaving 10 bases between the germline ends. Germline V CDR1 and CDR2: LNHNV, YYDKDF (reference sequence).

This clone was seen a handful of times. The chain combines TRBV6-5 with TRBJ2-3, with D perhaps given as TRBD1 or TRBD2 (5 bases each). The ends were cut back, 6 bases at V and 6 bases at J, with 19 bases in the middle. This CDR3 region has 15 residues. Germline V gives CDR1 MNHEY, CDR2 SVGAGI. The CDR3 loop reads CASRRTPIGGDTQYF. The DNA of the CDR3 is TGTGCCAGCAGACGTACACCGATTGGGGGTGATACGCAGTATTTT.

V is TRBV7-9 and J is TRBJ2-1, with a tentative D call TRBD1 (6 bases). With 2 bases removed from V and 3 bases from J, the gap between germline ends came to 17 bases. The CDR3 is 17 residues long. CDR1 is SEHNR, CDR2 FQNEAQ, per germline (reference sequence). This CDR3 reads CASSLSHRVASYNEQFF. The DNA of the CDR3 is TGTGCCAGCAGCTTATCCCACAGGGTAGCAAGCTACAATGAGCAGTTCTTC.

This chain links TRBV5-6 with TRBJ2-3; 10 nucleotides match TRBD1. Germline assignment: CDR1 SGHDT and CDR2 YYEEEE. The CDR3 is 16 residues long. Trimming took 5 bases from V and 2 from J; bases not matched to a gene: 8. The CDR3 loop is CASSELGTGATDTQYF. The CDR3 bases are TGTGCCAGCAGTGAGCTCGGGACAGGGGCCACAGATACGCAGTATTTT.

The genes are TRBV14 and TRBJ1-2; no definite D call. Germline assignment: CDR1 SGHDN and CDR2 FVKESK. V lost 4 bases to trimming and J lost 8 bases, with 14 bases between them. The CDR3 has 13 amino acids. CDR3 sequence (DNA): TGTGCCAGCAGCCTGAGATGGCGTCGAGGCTACACCTTC. Translated, it gives CASSLRWRRGYTF.

The rearrangement uses TRBV18 and TRBJ2-7; 10 bases align to TRBD1. The CDR3 has 14 residues. V lost 3 bases to trimming and J lost 5 bases; unmatched junction nucleotides: 4. Per germline, CDR1 KGHSH and CDR2 LQKENI. Written as DNA, the CDR3 is TGTGCCAGCTCACCGGGACAGGGGTTCGACGAGCAGTACTTC. Translating it yields CASSPGQGFDEQYF.

The chain employs TRBV5-1 and TRBJ2-3; a possible D gene is TRBD1 (5 bases). The CDR3 consists of 14 residues. The germline gives CDR1 SGHRS, CDR2 YFSETQ. V shed 3 bases and J shed 2 bases, with 10 bases lying between them. CDR3 DNA: TGCGCCAGCAGCTACGACAGACCCACAGATACGCAGTATTTT. It specifies CASSYDRPTDTQYF.

Comments on this clone: The sample holds other DNA sequences that translate to the same CDR3. The V and J genes are TRBV29-1 and TRBJ1-2; TRBD1 matches at 8 bases. Trimming at V came to 4 bases and at J to 6 bases, leaving 4 bases not matched to a gene. This CDR3 is built from 12 residues. CDR1 is SQVTM, CDR2 ANQGSEA, per germline. Written as DNA, the CDR3 is TGCAGCGTTGCCCAGGGGGCGAATGGCTACACCTTC. This translates into CSVAQGANGYTF.

The chain uses TRBV10-3 and TRBJ1-2; weak D call: TRBD1 (5 bases). Germline assignment: CDR1 ENHRY and CDR2 SYGVKD. This CDR3 has 12 amino acids. Deletions cut 4 bases from V and 6 bases from J, with 9 bases between. Here the CDR3 reads CAISGQKDGYTF. The CDR3 nucleotides are TGTGCCATCAGTGGACAGAAGGATGGCTACACCTTC.

The J gene is TRBJ1-4, the V gene TRBV7-9; 7 bases are a match to TRBD1. Trimming took 2 bases from V and 4 from J; bases not matched to a gene: 7. The V gene's germline CDR1 is SEHNR and CDR2 FQNEAQ (reference sequence). This CDR3 has 16 amino acids. The CDR3 bases are TGTGCCAGCAGCTTAATGTCGGGACAGCGTAATGAAAAACTGTTTTTT. Encoded protein: CASSLMSGQRNEKLFF.

The chain is built from TRBV6-7 and TRBJ2-4; D may be TRBD2 (5 bases). TRBV6-7 belongs to the ORF category, with a function that is uncertain. The CDR3 has 15 amino acids. The germline V and J ends were trimmed by 6 bases and 9 bases, with 21 bases remaining between them. The CDR3 DNA follows: TGTGCCAGCAGGGTAATGGCCGGACTCCCGGGCATTCAGTACTTC. Protein: CASRVMAGLPGIQYF.

This clone has a handful of counts. This specimen includes other DNA sequences encoding the same CDR3. This chain connects TRBV5-1 to TRBJ2-1; tentatively, D is TRBD2 (5 bases). The CDR3 is 10 residues long. CDR1 is SGHRS, CDR2 YFSETQ, per germline. V lost 8 bases and J lost 6, with 6 bases in between. CDR3 coding DNA: TGCGCCAGTGGGAGCAATGAGCAGTTCTTC. This codes for CASGSNEQFF.

The CDR3 loop is CASSYSLATGELFF. The CDR3, as DNA: TGTGCCAGCAGTTACTCACTGGCCACCGGGGAGCTGTTTTTT. The rearrangement links TRBV6-5 to TRBJ2-2, with unresolved D. Trimming took 0 bases from V and 4 from J, leaving 6 bases between them. From germline, CDR1 is MNHEY and CDR2 SVGAGI. This CDR3 spans 14 amino acids.

This clone was detected only a few times. V and J are TRBV4-1 and TRBJ2-2; the D is unclear. The CDR3 covers 14 residues. V was cut by 0 bases and J by 4 bases, with 6 bases left in between. Looked up from germline, CDR1 is MGHRA and CDR2 is YSYEKL. The CDR3 DNA reads as TGCGCCAGCAGCCAAGATTGGATCACCGGGGAGCTGTTTTTT. Protein: CASSQDWITGELFF.

V usage is TRBV7-8 and J usage is TRBJ2-7; either TRBD1 or TRBD2 may fit D (5 bases each). Trimming removed 5 bases from V and 2 bases from J, with 19 bases in between. Germline V gene lookup returns CDR1 SGHVS and CDR2 FQNEAQ. The CDR3 is made up of 16 amino acids. CDR3 sequence: CASSAFRGPGAYEQYF. CDR3 nucleotide sequence: TGTGCCAGCAGCGCATTTCGGGGCCCGGGCGCCTACGAGCAGTACTTC. Drawing the rest from reference TRBV7-8 and TRBJ2-7, the complete variable domain is GAGVSQSPRYKVAKRGQDVALRCDPISGHVSLFWYQQALGQGPEFLTYFQNEAQLDKSGLPSDRFFAERPEGSVSTLKIQRTQQEDSAVYLCASSAFRGPGAYEQYFGPGTRLTVT.

The chain combines TRBV19 with TRBJ1-6; possible D gene TRBD1, 5 bases. The CDR3 is 14 amino acids. Germline-derived CDR1 and CDR2 are LNHDA and SQIVND (reference sequence). With 3 bases removed from V and 7 bases from J, the gap between germline ends came to 10 bases. CDR3 protein: CASSIPRDNSPLHF. CDR3 DNA: TGTGCCAGTAGTATTCCCAGGGACAATTCACCCCTCCACTTT.

This clone was counted between two and nine times. The rearrangement joins TRBV9 to TRBJ2-2; 8 nucleotides align to TRBD1. CDR3 length: 15 residues. CDR1 SGDLS and CDR2 YYNGEE come from the germline V gene. Trimming cost V 2 bases and J 6 bases; bases outside gene matches: 6. The DNA of the CDR3 is TGTGCCAGCAGCGTGGGACAGGTGCCCGCCGGGGAGCTGTTTTTT. Translating it yields CASSVGQVPAGELFF.

The V and J genes are TRBV29-1 and TRBJ1-5, with D unresolved. V lost 7 bases, J lost 3 bases, and 13 bases lay in between. CDR1 and CDR2 from the germline V gene are SQVTM and ANQGSEA. The CDR3 runs to 13 residues. In DNA, the CDR3 is TGCAGCGCAAAGGACGGCTACAATCAGCCCCAGCATTTT. It codes for CSAKDGYNQPQHF.

The chain recombines TRBV6-6 with TRBJ2-5, with 9 bases fitting TRBD2. With 6 bases clipped from V and 4 bases from J, the junction kept 12 bases outside the gene matches. Germline CDR1 MNHNY, CDR2 SVGAGI (reference sequence). The CDR3 consists of 16 residues. The CDR3 loop reads CASSDGTSYLRETQYF. The CDR3 coding sequence is TGTGCCAGCAGCGACGGGACTAGCTACCTTCGAGAGACCCAGTACTTC.

Remarks on this clone: Other nucleotide sequences from this sample produce the same CDR3. The rearrangement joins TRBV30 to TRBJ1-2; 9 nucleotides match TRBD1. The V gene's germline CDR1 is GTSNPN and CDR2 SVGIG (reference sequence). With V trimmed by 1 base and J by 1 base, 1 base remained unmatched. CDR3 length: 14 residues. The CDR3 DNA follows: TGTGCCTGGAGTGGGGGACAGGGTAACTATGGCTACACCTTC. This translates into CAWSGGQGNYGYTF.

This clone appeared a few times. This chain links TRBV29-1 with TRBJ2-7; D tentatively fits TRBD1 or TRBD2 (6 bases each). CDR1 and CDR2 (germline): SQVTM, ANQGSEA. The V end lost 6 bases, the J end lost 7 bases, and 19 bases lay between the germline ends. The CDR3 contains 13 residues. The CDR3: CSVHGLQGGEQYF. Written as DNA, the CDR3 is TGCAGCGTCCATGGACTCCAAGGGGGGGAGCAGTACTTC.

This clone has only a few counts. The gene calls are TRBV2 and TRBJ2-1; TRBD2 aligns across 11 bases. The trim removed 8 bases at V and 9 bases at J, leaving 9 bases unmatched. CDR3 length: 14 residues. In germline, CDR1 is SNHLY, CDR2 FYNNEI. As DNA, the CDR3 is TGTGCCAGCGGGATAGCGGGGGGGCCTAGTGAGCAGTTCTTC. Its translation is CASGIAGGPSEQFF.

Only a few counts were recorded for this clone. The genes are TRBV29-1 and TRBJ2-7; D unclear. CDR3 length: 14 residues. V was pared by 4 bases and J by 0 bases, with 13 bases between. Germline assignment: CDR1 SQVTM and CDR2 ANQGSEA. The CDR3, as DNA: TGCAGCGTTGGAAGTCGCCGGAGCTCCTACGAGCAGTACTTC. Encoded protein: CSVGSRRSSYEQYF.

CDR3 coding DNA: TGTGCCAGCAGCTTGTCATCGGGGGATTCACCCCTCCACTTT. Translating gives CASSLSSGDSPLHF. V and J are TRBV7-9 and TRBJ1-6, with a weak D call TRBD1 (5 bases). The germline V and J ends were trimmed by 3 bases and 8 bases, with 11 bases remaining between them. This CDR3 spans 14 amino acids. Per germline, CDR1 SEHNR and CDR2 FQNEAQ (reference sequence). The full variable domain, with the rest looked up from reference TRBV7-9 and TRBJ1-6, is DTGVSQNPRHKITKRGQNVTFRCDPISEHNRLYWYRQTLGQGPEFLTYFQNEAQLEKSRLLSDRFSAERPKGSFSTLEIQRTEQGDSAMYLCASSLSSGDSPLHFGNGTRLTVT.

The chain employs TRBV30 and TRBJ2-3; the match to TRBD1 covers 9 bases. The CDR3 has 15 amino acids. CDR1 is GTSNPN, CDR2 SVGIG, per germline (reference sequence). The V gene end was trimmed by 5 bases and the J gene end by 1 base; junction bases not matched to a gene: 7. The CDR3 here is CAWAGTGIGTDTQYF. The CDR3 bases are TGTGCCTGGGCCGGGACAGGGATTGGCACAGATACGCAGTATTTT.

In this sample, this clone turned up a few times. This chain joins TRBV29-1 and TRBJ1-5; no reliable D call. V lost 4 bases and J lost 5, with 15 bases in between. This CDR3 region has 14 residues. Germline V gene data show CDR1 as SQVTM and CDR2 as ANQGSEA. CDR3 DNA: TGCAGCGTTGCAGAGTCTTATGGGGATCAGCCCCAGCATTTT. As protein: CSVAESYGDQPQHF. The full variable domain, its missing parts supplied by reference TRBV29-1 and TRBJ1-5, is SAVISQKPSRDICQRGTSLTIQCQVDSQVTMMFWYRQQPGQSLTLIATANQGSEATYESGFVIDKFPISRPNLTFSTLTVSNMSPEDSSIYLCSVAESYGDQPQHFGDGTRLSIL.

V is TRBV5-6 and J is TRBJ1-3; TRBD1 matches 7 bases. The germline V gene encodes CDR1 SGHDT and CDR2 YYEEEE. V lost 4 bases and J lost 0; bases outside the gene matches: 10. The CDR3 length is 17 residues. CDR3 sequence reads: CASSPDRSFSSGNTIYF. The CDR3 DNA sequence: TGTGCCAGCAGCCCGGACAGGTCTTTTTCCTCTGGAAACACCATATATTTT.